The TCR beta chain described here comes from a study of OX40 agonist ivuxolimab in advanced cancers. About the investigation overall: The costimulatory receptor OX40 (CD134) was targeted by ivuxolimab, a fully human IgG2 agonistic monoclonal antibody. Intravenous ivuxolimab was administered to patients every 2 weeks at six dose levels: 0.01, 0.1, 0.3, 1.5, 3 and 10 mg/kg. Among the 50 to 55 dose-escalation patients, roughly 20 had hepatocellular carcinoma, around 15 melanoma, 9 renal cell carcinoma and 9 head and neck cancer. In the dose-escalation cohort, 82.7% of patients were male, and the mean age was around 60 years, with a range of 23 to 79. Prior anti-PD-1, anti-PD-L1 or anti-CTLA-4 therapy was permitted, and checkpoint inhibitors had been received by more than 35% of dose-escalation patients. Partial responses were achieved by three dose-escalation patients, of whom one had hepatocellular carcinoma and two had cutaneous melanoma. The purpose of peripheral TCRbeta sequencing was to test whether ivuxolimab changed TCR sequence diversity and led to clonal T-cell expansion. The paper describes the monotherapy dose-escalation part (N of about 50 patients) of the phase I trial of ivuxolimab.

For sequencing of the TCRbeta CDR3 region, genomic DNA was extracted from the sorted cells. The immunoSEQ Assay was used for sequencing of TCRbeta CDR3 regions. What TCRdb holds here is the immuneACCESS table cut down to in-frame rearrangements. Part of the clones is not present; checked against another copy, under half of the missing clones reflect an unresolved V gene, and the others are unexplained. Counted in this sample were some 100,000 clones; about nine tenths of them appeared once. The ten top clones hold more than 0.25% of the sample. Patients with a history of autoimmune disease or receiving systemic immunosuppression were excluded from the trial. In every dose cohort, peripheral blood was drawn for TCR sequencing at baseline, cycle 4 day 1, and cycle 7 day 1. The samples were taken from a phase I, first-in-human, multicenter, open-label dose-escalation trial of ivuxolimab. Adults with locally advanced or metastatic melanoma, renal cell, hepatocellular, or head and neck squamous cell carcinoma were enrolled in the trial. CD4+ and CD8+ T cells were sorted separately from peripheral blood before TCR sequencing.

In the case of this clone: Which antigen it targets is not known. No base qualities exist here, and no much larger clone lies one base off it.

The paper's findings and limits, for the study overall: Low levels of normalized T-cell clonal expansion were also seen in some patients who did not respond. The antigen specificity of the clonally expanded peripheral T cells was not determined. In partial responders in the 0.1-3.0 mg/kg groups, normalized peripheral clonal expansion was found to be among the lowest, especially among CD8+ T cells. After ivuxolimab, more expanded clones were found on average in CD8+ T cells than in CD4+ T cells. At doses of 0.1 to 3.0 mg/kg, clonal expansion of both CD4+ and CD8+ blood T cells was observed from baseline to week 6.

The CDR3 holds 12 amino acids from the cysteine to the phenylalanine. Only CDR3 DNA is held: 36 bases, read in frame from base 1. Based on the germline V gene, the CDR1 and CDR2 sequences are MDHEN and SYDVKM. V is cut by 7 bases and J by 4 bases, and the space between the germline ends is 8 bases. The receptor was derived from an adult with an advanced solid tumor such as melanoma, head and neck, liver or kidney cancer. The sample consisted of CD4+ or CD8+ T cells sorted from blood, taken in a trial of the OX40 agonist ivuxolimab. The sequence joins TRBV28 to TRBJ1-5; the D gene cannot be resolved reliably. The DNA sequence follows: TGTGCCAGCAAGAACTTAAATCAGCCCCAGCATTTT. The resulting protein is CASKNLNQPQHF. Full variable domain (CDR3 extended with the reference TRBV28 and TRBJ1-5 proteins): DVKVTQSSRYLVKRTGEKVFLECVQDMDHENMFWYRQDPGLGLRLIYFSYDVKMKEKGDIPEGYSVSREKKERFSLILESASTNQTSMYLCASKNLNQPQHFGDGTRLSIL.